This TCR beta chain was obtained from a study of control samples from healthy donors and cancer patients. Germline CDR1 SEHNR, CDR2 FQNEAQ (reference sequence). V was cut by 5 bases and J by 7 bases, with 20 bases left in between. This CDR3 has 15 amino acids. Repertoires were generated with immunoSEQ multiplex PCR, while TCRdb's copy carries only in-frame clones and drops some. The sample carries around 26,000 clones, roughly four fifths recorded once. This sequence originates from a man aged 55-75 years with colorectal cancer. Sequencing was performed on PBMCs. This chain connects TRBV7-9 to TRBJ2-5, with a tentative D call TRBD1 (7 bases). The CDR3 loop reads CASSQGGLSSRTQYF. CDR3 nucleotides: TGTGCCAGCAGCCAGGGGGGCCTCTCCTCCAGGACCCAGTACTTC.